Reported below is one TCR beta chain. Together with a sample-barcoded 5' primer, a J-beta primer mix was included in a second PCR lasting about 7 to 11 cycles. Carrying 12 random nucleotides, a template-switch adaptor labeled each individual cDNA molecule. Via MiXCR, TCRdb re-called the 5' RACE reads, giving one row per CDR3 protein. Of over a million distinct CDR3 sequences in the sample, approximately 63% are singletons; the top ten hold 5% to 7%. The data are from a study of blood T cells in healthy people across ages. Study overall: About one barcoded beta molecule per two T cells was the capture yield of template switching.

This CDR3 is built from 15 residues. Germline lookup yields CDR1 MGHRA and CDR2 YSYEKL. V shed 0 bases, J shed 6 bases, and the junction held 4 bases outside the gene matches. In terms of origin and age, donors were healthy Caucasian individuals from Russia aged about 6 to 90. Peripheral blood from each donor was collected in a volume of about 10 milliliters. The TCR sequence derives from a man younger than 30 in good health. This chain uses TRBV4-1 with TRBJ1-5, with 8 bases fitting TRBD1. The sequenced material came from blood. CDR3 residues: CASSQEGTGLQPQHF. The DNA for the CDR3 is TGCGCCAGCAGCCAAGAGGGGACAGGTCTTCAGCCCCAGCATTTT.